This T cell receptor beta chain was recovered during a study of cytomegalovirus exposure and HLA in healthy donors. Healthy individuals who donated bone marrow served as the donors. This CDR3 spans 15 amino acids. Germline values: CDR1 SGHRS, CDR2 YFSETQ. The germline V and J ends were trimmed by 4 bases and 3 bases, with 14 bases remaining between them. Findings of the study overall: About 87% or about 30% of the time was how often most TCR beta V segments were productive, according to an earlier analysis. The study labeled fewer than 200 TCR beta chains cytomegalovirus-associated.

This clone appeared a single time. Its specificity is not known. The PCR made use of 60 Vbeta and 13 Jbeta primers. Only in-frame clones appear in the TCRdb table, and some are missing; sequencing was by immunoSEQ multiplex PCR. Among over 200,000 clones listed, over 65% were seen once. This chain links TRBV5-1 with TRBJ2-1, with D tentatively TRBD2 (6 bases). This clonotype originated in a woman aged 55-75 years in good health and CMV-seropositive. Sequenced: PBMCs. The CDR3 DNA reads as TGCGCCAGCAGCCCGGGAGCTCCGCTCTACAATGAGCAGTTCTTC. Protein: CASSPGAPLYNEQFF.